The 30 T cell receptor beta chains below come from one sample, sequenced in a study of siplizumab effects on memory and regulatory T cells. The method was immunoSEQ multiplex PCR; TCRdb's version includes in-frame clones alone and lacks a portion of them. The sample records over 100,000 clones, 93% being singletons. The sequenced sample consisted of Tregs sorted from blood. These receptors all come from a human donor in good health.

The genes are TRBV2 and TRBJ2-7, with 9 bases aligning to TRBD1. The CDR3 extends over 15 amino acids. In germline, CDR1 is SNHLY, CDR2 FYNNEI. V shed 6 bases, J shed 0 bases, and the junction held 6 bases outside the gene matches. CDR3 bases: TGTGCCAGCAGGCGTCCGGGACAGGGCTCCTACGAGCAGTACTTC. Translated: CASRRPGQGSYEQYF.

The chain has TRBV10-1 and TRBJ2-2; TRBD2 matches at 11 bases. CDR1 is WNHNN, CDR2 SYGVQD, per germline (reference sequence). This CDR3 is built from 17 residues. The V segment lost 6 bases and the J segment 7 bases; nucleotides outside the gene matches: 13. The CDR3 sequence: CASRLSVAGGPSGELFF. For the CDR3, the DNA is TGCGCCAGCAGGTTGAGTGTAGCGGGGGGGCCAAGCGGGGAGCTGTTTTTT.

The chain uses TRBV11-1 and TRBJ1-4, with TRBD1 as a possible D gene (5 bases). Looked up from germline, CDR1 is SGHAT and CDR2 is FQDESV (reference sequence). The V end lost 2 bases, the J end lost 7 bases, and 11 bases lay between the germline ends. CDR3 length: 14 amino acids. CDR3 sequence reads: CASSLISGTEKLFF. The CDR3 DNA sequence: TGTGCCAGCAGCTTAATATCCGGGACTGAAAAACTGTTTTTT.

CDR3 residues: CASSPRRGIHEQYF. The DNA of the CDR3 is TGCGCCAGCAGCCCCCGCAGGGGTATCCACGAGCAGTACTTC. The V and J genes are TRBV5-1 and TRBJ2-7, with D possibly being TRBD1 (6 bases). Trimming stripped 4 bases from V and 5 bases from J, with 16 bases between. Germline assignment: CDR1 SGHRS and CDR2 YFSETQ. The CDR3 is 14 residues long.

This clone has only one observation. V gene TRBV6-5 combines with J gene TRBJ2-1, with TRBD2 identical over 11 bases. V lost 6 bases and J lost 5; bases outside the gene matches: 6. The CDR3 spans 15 residues. Germline assignment: CDR1 MNHEY and CDR2 SVGAGI. CDR3 region: CASRLAGGGHNEQFF. CDR3 DNA sequence: TGTGCCAGCAGGCTAGCGGGGGGCGGGCACAATGAGCAGTTCTTC.

This clone was detected only once. The chain combines TRBV7-2 with TRBJ2-7; TRBD2 matches at 10 bases. With V trimmed by 4 bases and J by 3 bases, 9 bases remained unmatched. Germline V lookup: CDR1 SGHTA, CDR2 FQGNSA. The CDR3 loop spans 16 amino acids. The CDR3 DNA is TGTGCCAGCAGCTCAGGTCCTAGCGGGGGAAGCTACGAGCAGTACTTC. This translates into CASSSGPSGGSYEQYF.

This chain joins TRBV10-3 and TRBJ2-7; TRBD1 might be the D (5 bases). V was pared by 4 bases and J by 0 bases, with 10 bases between. The germline gives CDR1 ENHRY, CDR2 SYGVKD. The CDR3 spans 14 residues. The chain's CDR3 is CAISGQGLSYEQYF. The CDR3 DNA sequence: TGTGCCATCAGTGGCCAGGGTCTCTCCTACGAGCAGTACTTC.

This rearrangement joins TRBV6-5 to TRBJ2-7; perhaps TRBD1 as D (6 bases). Germline-derived CDR1 and CDR2 are MNHEY and SVGAGI. Trimming shortened V by 7 bases and J by 4 bases, and 8 bases separated the two germline ends. This CDR3 spans 11 amino acids. This chain's CDR3 is CASTQGYEQYF. The CDR3 DNA sequence: TGTGCCAGCACCCAGGGGTACGAGCAGTACTTC.

This sequence joins TRBV6-6 and TRBJ1-4; D perhaps matches TRBD1 (5 bases). Germline V gene sequence: CDR1 MNHNY, CDR2 SVGAGI (reference sequence). The CDR3 extends over 13 amino acids. V lost 11 bases, J lost 5 bases, and 15 bases lay in between. The CDR3 region is CAGRGGSNEKLFF. The CDR3 DNA follows: TGTGCCGGTCGGGGGGGGAGCAATGAAAAACTGTTTTTT.

V and J are TRBV4-2 and TRBJ2-3; 8 bases agree with TRBD2. V shed 5 bases, J shed 3 bases, and the junction held 16 bases outside the gene matches. Germline values: CDR1 LGHNA, CDR2 YNFKEQ. The CDR3 has 18 amino acids. The chain's CDR3 is CASSKPWGLGRATDTQYF. DNA of the CDR3: TGTGCCAGCAGCAAACCCTGGGGCCTCGGGAGGGCAACAGATACGCAGTATTTT.

This chain links TRBV5-1 with TRBJ2-3; 10 bases match TRBD2. In germline, CDR1 is SGHRS, CDR2 YFSETQ. CDR3 length: 15 amino acids. Losses at the gene ends were 3 bases for V and 2 bases for J; bases not matched to a gene: 3. CDR3 amino acids: CASSSLAGATDTQYF. CDR3 coding DNA: TGCGCCAGCAGCTCTCTAGCGGGAGCCACAGATACGCAGTATTTT.

The V call is TRBV10-1, the J call TRBJ2-2; 7 bases map to TRBD2. In germline, CDR1 is WNHNN, CDR2 SYGVQD (reference sequence). V lost 6 bases and J lost 2; bases outside the gene matches: 3. This CDR3 region has 14 residues. The CDR3 loop is CASRASGNTGELFF. The CDR3 DNA reads as TGCGCCAGCAGGGCTAGCGGAAACACCGGGGAGCTGTTTTTT.

The chain uses TRBV5-4 and TRBJ1-2; 7 bases are a match to TRBD1. The germline V gene has CDR1 SGHNT and CDR2 YYREEE (reference sequence). V was pared by 4 bases and J by 0 bases, with 6 bases of the junction left unmatched. The CDR3 covers 15 residues. This chain's CDR3 is CASSRSGTANYGYTF. For the CDR3, the DNA is TGTGCCAGCAGCCGGAGCGGGACAGCTAACTATGGCTACACCTTC.

The chain uses TRBV16 and TRBJ1-3; D is unclear. The CDR3 runs 12 residues. The V gene lost 4 bases and the J gene lost 3 bases, with 4 bases spanning the gap. Germline assignment: CDR1 KGHSY and CDR2 FQNENV. CDR3 in DNA: TGTGCCAGCAGCCCCCTTGGAAACACCATATATTTT. It codes for CASSPLGNTIYF.

The chain is built from TRBV6-6 and TRBJ2-7; a weak D match, TRBD1 (6 bases). The CDR3 contains 13 residues. CDR1 MNHNY and CDR2 SVGAGI come from the germline V gene (reference sequence). Trimming stripped 5 bases from V and 6 bases from J, with 14 bases between. For the CDR3, the DNA is TGTGCCAGCAGTCCACAGGGTTCGATCGAGCAGTACTTC. This encodes CASSPQGSIEQYF.

The chain uses TRBV9 and TRBJ2-7, with TRBD2 as a possible D gene (6 bases). Germline V lookup: CDR1 SGDLS, CDR2 YYNGEE. The CDR3 spans 17 residues. With 0 bases removed from V and 0 bases from J, the gap between germline ends came to 16 bases. CDR3 protein: CASSVGGSGSSSYEQYF. CDR3 DNA sequence: TGTGCCAGCAGCGTAGGCGGTAGCGGTTCAAGCTCCTACGAGCAGTACTTC.

The chain recombines TRBV5-1 with TRBJ2-5; 15 positions match TRBD2. CDR1 and CDR2 (germline): SGHRS, YFSETQ. The CDR3 length is 17 residues. V dropped 0 bases and J dropped 5; count of bases not matched to a gene: 5. CDR3 sequence (DNA): TGCGCCAGCAGCTTGGGGACTAGCGGGGGGGCCCTCGAGACCCAGTACTTC. Translation: CASSLGTSGGALETQYF. Complete variable domain (other parts from reference TRBV5-1 and TRBJ2-5): KAGVTQTPRYLIKTRGQQVTLSCSPISGHRSVSWYQQTPGQGLQFLFEYFSETQRNKGNFPGRFSGRQFSNSRSEMNVSTLELGDSALYLCASSLGTSGGALETQYFGPGTRLLVL.

The chain links TRBV7-9 to TRBJ2-5; D call uncertain. Looked up from germline, CDR1 is SEHNR and CDR2 is FQNEAQ (reference sequence). This CDR3 has 15 amino acids. V was pared by 4 bases and J by 1 base, with 13 bases between. The CDR3 loop is CASSSGRRRQETQYF. The DNA for the CDR3 is TGTGCCAGCAGCTCCGGACGGAGACGCCAAGAGACCCAGTACTTC.

J is TRBJ2-7 and V is TRBV2; perhaps D is TRBD1 or TRBD2 (5 bases each). Deletions cut 6 bases from V and 3 bases from J, with 6 bases between. Germline values: CDR1 SNHLY, CDR2 FYNNEI. There are 11 residues in the CDR3. The CDR3 protein is CASRRGYEQYF. CDR3 nucleotide sequence: TGTGCCAGCAGGAGGGGCTACGAGCAGTACTTC.

The gene calls are TRBV5-5 and TRBJ2-3; maybe TRBD2 (5 bases). The germline CDR1 and CDR2 sequences are SGHKS and YYEKEE (reference sequence). This CDR3 comprises 15 residues. The germline V and J ends were trimmed by 3 bases and 1 base, with 12 bases remaining between them. The CDR3 reads CASSYIGRRTDTQYF. The CDR3, as DNA: TGTGCCAGCAGCTATATAGGGAGACGCACAGATACGCAGTATTTT.

J is TRBJ1-1 and V is TRBV5-1; no firm D call. V dropped 4 bases and J dropped 2 bases, with 3 bases sitting between them. The CDR3 extends over 11 amino acids. Germline V gives CDR1 SGHRS, CDR2 YFSETQ. The CDR3 spells CASSGNTEAFF. The CDR3 DNA follows: TGCGCCAGCAGCGGAAACACTGAAGCTTTCTTT.

The chain combines TRBV5-1 with TRBJ1-2; TRBD1 might be the D (5 bases). The CDR3 is made up of 17 amino acids. Germline CDR1 reads SGHRS; CDR2 reads YFSETQ. V was pared by 3 bases and J by 0 bases, with 18 bases between. CDR3 bases: TGCGCCAGCAGCTCCCAGCCCCACAGGACATCTAACTATGGCTACACCTTC. This translates into CASSSQPHRTSNYGYTF.

The CDR3 bases are TGCGCCAGCAGCCAGTATGCGGACAGCTTGAACACTGAAGCTTTCTTT. Translating gives CASSQYADSLNTEAFF. The chain has TRBV4-1 and TRBJ1-1, with a possible D match to TRBD1 (6 bases). The germline gives CDR1 MGHRA, CDR2 YSYEKL. There are 16 residues in the CDR3. V dropped 3 bases and J dropped 0 bases, with 14 bases sitting between them.

The chain is built from TRBV10-2 and TRBJ1-2, with D possibly being TRBD1 (5 bases). CDR1 and CDR2 (germline): WSHSY, SAAADI. The CDR3 is 14 amino acids. V shed 6 bases and J shed 4 bases, with 15 bases lying between them. CDR3 coding DNA: TGCGCCAGCAGGTCTTCCGGGGCTCGCTATGGCTACACCTTC. Translated: CASRSSGARYGYTF.

This chain connects TRBV5-8 to TRBJ2-5; D is ambiguous. V lost 2 bases, J lost 5 bases, and 10 bases lay in between. The V gene's germline CDR1 is SGHTS and CDR2 YDEGEE. The CDR3 runs 13 residues. This CDR3 reads CASSFLTPETQYF. The CDR3 bases are TGTGCCAGCAGCTTTTTGACTCCCGAGACCCAGTACTTC.

The gene calls are TRBV18 and TRBJ2-3, with D uncertain. Deletions cut 4 bases from V and 3 bases from J, with 5 bases between. CDR1 and CDR2 from the germline V gene are KGHSH and LQKENI. This CDR3 has 12 amino acids. Here the CDR3 reads CASSRETDTQYF. In nucleotides, the CDR3 is TGTGCCAGCTCACGAGAGACAGATACGCAGTATTTT.

V usage is TRBV25-1 and J usage is TRBJ1-1; D remains unclear. Germline V gene data show CDR1 as MGHDK and CDR2 as SYGVNS. The CDR3 totals 18 residues. V dropped 1 base and J dropped 4 bases, with 22 bases sitting between them. In DNA, the CDR3 is TGTGCCAGCAGTGAATTCGGTATTCTAGACCTAGCGGGCACTGAAGCTTTCTTT. It codes for CASSEFGILDLAGTEAFF.

This chain links TRBV19 with TRBJ1-2; the match to TRBD1 covers 7 bases. The length of the CDR3 is 15 residues. The J segment lost 0 bases and the V segment lost 3 bases, leaving 4 bases of the junction unmatched. Germline V gene lookup returns CDR1 LNHDA and CDR2 SQIVND (reference sequence). Here the CDR3 reads CASSIGTAANYGYTF. Here the CDR3 DNA reads TGTGCCAGTAGTATCGGGACAGCTGCTAACTATGGCTACACCTTC.

This clone showed up just a few times. The chain combines TRBV2 with TRBJ2-7, with D possibly matching TRBD2 (6 bases). CDR1 and CDR2 from the germline V gene are SNHLY and FYNNEI. The ends were cut back, 0 bases at V and 4 bases at J, with 10 bases in the middle. The CDR3 runs 14 residues. In DNA, the CDR3 is TGTGCCAGCAGTGAAGCGTTAGGGACTTACGAGCAGTACTTC. Its translation: CASSEALGTYEQYF.

The chain has TRBV9 and TRBJ2-7; no reliable D call. The CDR3 is 15 amino acids. Trimming pared 0 bases from V and 2 bases from J, leaving 12 bases between. Germline V gene data show CDR1 as SGDLS and CDR2 as YYNGEE. The CDR3 sequence: CASSVGGTSTYEQYF. CDR3 nucleotide sequence: TGTGCCAGCAGCGTAGGTGGCACCTCCACCTACGAGCAGTACTTC.